This T cell receptor beta chain was sequenced in a study of monozygotic twins with inflammatory bowel disease. The blood volume drawn from each donor was around 2.6 ml. TCRdb reworked the 5' RACE reads into one entry per CDR3 protein, no DNA. The sample's table shows some 440,000 distinct CDR3 sequences. The CDR3 totals 16 residues. In germline, CDR1 is MNHEY, CDR2 SVGEGT. The source of this sequence is a human donor with ulcerative colitis or Crohn's disease, or a healthy co-twin of an affected twin (not recorded which). Sequencing was done on a sample of blood. This chain uses TRBV6-2 or TRBV6-3 with TRBJ2-1; TCRdb selects TRBD2, and the lack of DNA leaves this call unchecked. CDR3 sequence reads: CASSLRSGSSYNEQFF.